The clone carrying this T cell receptor (beta chain) was seen a single time. Its cognate antigen is unknown. Library preparation (for TCRbeta) was performed with unique molecular identifiers. One entry per CDR3 protein results from TCRdb running MiXCR on the PCR reads. The profile shows 900,000 or so distinct CDR3 sequences, roughly 15% of them singletons. This record comes from a study of T-cell reconstitution after alpha-beta-depleted transplantation in children. Study results and limitations: Alpha-beta T cells about two months after transplant reportedly derived from several hundred expanded graft clones. By one year post-transplant, T-cell counts and diversity largely arose from T cells that were newly produced. Recipient T cells and thymic progenitors that survived were the source of the high TCRbeta diversity seen at day 60 in some patients.

From germline, CDR1 is MNHEY and CDR2 SVGAGI. The CDR3 covers 15 residues. The ends were cut back, 7 bases at V and 4 bases at J, with 19 bases in the middle. The rearrangement links TRBV6-5 to TRBJ1-2; weak D call: TRBD1 (5 bases). The source of this sequence is a male patient aged 10-17 years who had a stem cell transplant for acute lymphoblastic leukemia, so the T cells may come from the graft donor. The sample here was PBMCs, mostly from graft donor cells, taken 360 days after TCRalphabeta/CD19-depleted stem cell transplant. The CDR3 region is CASTYSSREGYGYTF. The CDR3 bases are TGTGCCAGCACCTACTCGTCCAGGGAGGGCTATGGCTACACCTTC.